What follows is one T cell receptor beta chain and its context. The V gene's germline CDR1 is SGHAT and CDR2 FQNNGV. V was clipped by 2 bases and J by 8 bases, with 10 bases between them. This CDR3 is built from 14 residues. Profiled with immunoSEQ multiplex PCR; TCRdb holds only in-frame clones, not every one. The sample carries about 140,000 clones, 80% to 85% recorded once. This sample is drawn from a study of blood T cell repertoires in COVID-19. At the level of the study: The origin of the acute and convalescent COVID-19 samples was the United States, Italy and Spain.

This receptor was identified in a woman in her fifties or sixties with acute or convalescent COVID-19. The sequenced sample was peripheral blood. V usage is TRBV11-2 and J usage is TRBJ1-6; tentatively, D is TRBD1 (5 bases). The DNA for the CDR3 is TGTGCCAGCAGCTTATTGGACACGGATTCACCCCTCCACTTT. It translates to CASSLLDTDSPLHF.